Below, one T cell receptor (beta chain) is given with its context. This entry comes from a study of blood T cell repertoires in COVID-19. The wider study: The origin of the acute and convalescent COVID-19 samples was the United States, Italy and Spain.

Original methodology: Estimation of nucleated cell counts relied on the amplification of reference gene primers. Using immunoSEQ multiplex PCR, the repertoire was profiled, and TCRdb retains in-frame clones only, with some absent. V and J calls and clone size are as listed in that table; D and trimming were resolved from the DNA. The sample has 150,000 or so clones; approximately 80% are singletons. This CDR3 is 13 amino acids long. Germline-derived CDR1 and CDR2 are SGHDN and FVKESK. The germline V and J ends were trimmed by 4 bases and 4 bases, with 10 bases remaining between them. Participants spanned ages about 18 to 89 years and resided in about two dozen US areas. Before being deemed recovered, Cohort 3 donors had two negative PCRs, clearance, or symptom resolution.

Sequenced sample: PBMCs or T cells enriched from blood (not recorded which). The TCR originated in a woman between 45 and 65 years old who had recovered from COVID-19. The chain has TRBV14 and TRBJ1-2; D is unresolved. The CDR3 spells CASSPTLSYGYTF. For the CDR3, the DNA is TGTGCCAGCAGCCCAACCCTATCCTATGGCTACACCTTC.